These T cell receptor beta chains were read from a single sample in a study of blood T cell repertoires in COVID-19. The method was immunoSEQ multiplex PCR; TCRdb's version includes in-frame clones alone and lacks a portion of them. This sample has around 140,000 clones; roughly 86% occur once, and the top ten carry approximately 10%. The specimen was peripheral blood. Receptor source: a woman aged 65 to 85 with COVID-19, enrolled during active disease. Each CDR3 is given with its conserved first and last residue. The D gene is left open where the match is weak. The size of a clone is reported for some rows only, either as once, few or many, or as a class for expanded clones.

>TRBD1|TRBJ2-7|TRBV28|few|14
TGTGCCAGCAGTTCCCCGGGACAGGGCTACGAGCAGTACTTC
CASSSPGQGYEQYF
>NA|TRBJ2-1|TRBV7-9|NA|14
TGTGCCAGCAGCTTCGGATCCAGGGGCCTCGAGCAGTTCTTC
CASSFGSRGLEQFF
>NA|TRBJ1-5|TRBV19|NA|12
TGTGCCAGTAGTTCAGGGGTTCAGCCCCAGCATTTT
CASSSGVQPQHF
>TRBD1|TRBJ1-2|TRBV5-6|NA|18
TGTGCCAGCAGCTTGGGCCCCTATAGGGACAGGATTGTAGACGGCTACACCTTC
CASSLGPYRDRIVDGYTF
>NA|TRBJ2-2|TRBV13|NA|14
TGTGCCAGCAGCCAGGGACACCGGGTCGGGGAGCTGTTTTTT
CASSQGHRVGELFF
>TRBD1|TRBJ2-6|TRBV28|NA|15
TGTGCCAGCAGAGACAGGGGGGCTGGGGCCAACGTCCTGACTTTC
CASRDRGAGANVLTF
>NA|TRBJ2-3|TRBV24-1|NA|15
TGTGCCACCAGTGATCGAGGGGGTCGGACAGATACGCAGTATTTT
CATSDRGGRTDTQYF
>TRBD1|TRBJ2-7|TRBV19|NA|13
TGTGCCAGTCGGGACAGGGGGCTCTACGAGCAGTACTTC
CASRDRGLYEQYF
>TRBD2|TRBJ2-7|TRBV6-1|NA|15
TGTGCCAGCAGTGAATGGGCGGGGGACGCCTACGAGCAGTACTTC
CASSEWAGDAYEQYF
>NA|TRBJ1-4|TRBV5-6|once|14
TGTGCCAGCAGCTCCGCGGGGCAAGGGGAAAAACTGTTTTTT
CASSSAGQGEKLFF
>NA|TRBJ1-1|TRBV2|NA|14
TGTGCCAGCAGGCTGAAAACAGGGACCACTGAAGCTTTCTTT
CASRLKTGTTEAFF
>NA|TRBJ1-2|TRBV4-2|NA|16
TGTGCCAGCAGCCAAGACGGACAGTTAGCTAACTATGGCTACACCTTC
CASSQDGQLANYGYTF
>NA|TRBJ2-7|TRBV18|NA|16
TGTGCCAGCTCACCACCGGCCAGGGTTTGGGCCTACGAGCAGTACTTC
CASSPPARVWAYEQYF
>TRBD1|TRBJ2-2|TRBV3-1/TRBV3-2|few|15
TGTGCCAGCAGCCAGGCGACAGGGGACGCCGGGGAGCTGTTTTTT
CASSQATGDAGELFF
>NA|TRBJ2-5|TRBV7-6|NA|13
TGTGCCAGCAGCTTGGTCTTCAGAGGGACCCAGTACTTC
CASSLVFRGTQYF
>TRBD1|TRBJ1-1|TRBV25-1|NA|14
TGTGCCAGCATGGGACAGGCTGGGTACACTGAAGCTTTCTTT
CASMGQAGYTEAFF
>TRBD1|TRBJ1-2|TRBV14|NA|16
TGTGCCAGCAGCCGAAGGGCAGGGGGTTTGAACTATGGCTACACCTTC
CASSRRAGGLNYGYTF
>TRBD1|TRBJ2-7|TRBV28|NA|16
TGTGCCAGCAGTTTCCTTCGACAGGGTGATACCTACGAGCAGTACTTC
CASSFLRQGDTYEQYF
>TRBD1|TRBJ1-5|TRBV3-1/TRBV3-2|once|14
TGTGCCAGCAGCCCTGGGACAGGGAATCAGCCCCAGCATTTT
CASSPGTGNQPQHF
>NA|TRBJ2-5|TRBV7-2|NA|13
TGTGCCAGCAGCGCCCTGGCCGGGGAGACCCAGTACTTC
CASSALAGETQYF
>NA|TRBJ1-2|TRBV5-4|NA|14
TGTGCCAGCAGCTTGACAGTCGCACAATCTGGCTACACCTTC
CASSLTVAQSGYTF
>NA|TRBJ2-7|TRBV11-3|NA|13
TGTGCCAGCAGTGCGACCGAGCCGGGCGAGCAGTACTTC
CASSATEPGEQYF
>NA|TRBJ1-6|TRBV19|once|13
TGTGCCAGTAGTCCAACAGGGAATTCACCCCTCCACTTT
CASSPTGNSPLHF
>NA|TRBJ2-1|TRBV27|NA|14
TGTGCCAGCGCGCGGGGGACATCCTACAATGAGCAGTTCTTC
CASARGTSYNEQFF
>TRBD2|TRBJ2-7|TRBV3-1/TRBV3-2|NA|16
TGTGCCAGCAGCCAATTTGCGGGGGGACCTTCCTACGAGCAGTACTTC
CASSQFAGGPSYEQYF
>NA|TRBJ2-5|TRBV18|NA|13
TGTGCCAGCTCACCCAACCGCGAACAGACCCAGTACTTC
CASSPNREQTQYF
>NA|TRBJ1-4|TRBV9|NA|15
TGTGCCAGCAGCGTAGGTGTGGGAGGCGGTGGAAAACTGTTTTTT
CASSVGVGGGGKLFF
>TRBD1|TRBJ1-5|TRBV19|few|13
TGTGCCAGTAGTGACAGGGGGCATCAGCCCCAGCATTTT
CASSDRGHQPQHF
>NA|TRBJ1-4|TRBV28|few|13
TGTGCCACCCTATCCCCTACTAATGAAAAACTGTTTTTT
CATLSPTNEKLFF
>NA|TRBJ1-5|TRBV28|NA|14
TGTGCCAGCAGTTACCGACAAGTTGTTCAGCCCCAGCATTTT
CASSYRQVVQPQHF
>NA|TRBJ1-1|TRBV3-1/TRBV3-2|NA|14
TGTGCCAGCAGCCACACGGACAGGAACACTGAAGCTTTCTTT
CASSHTDRNTEAFF
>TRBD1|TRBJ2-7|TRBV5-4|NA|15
TGTGCCAGCAGGCAGGAAGGGACAGGGCCCTACGAGCAGTACTTC
CASRQEGTGPYEQYF
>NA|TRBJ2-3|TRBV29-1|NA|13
TGCAGCGTTGCGGGGGACGTAACAGATACGCAGTATTTT
CSVAGDVTDTQYF
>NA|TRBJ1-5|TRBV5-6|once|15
TGTGCCAGCAGCCCCAGAGCGGGGGCTAGACAGCCCCAGCATTTT
CASSPRAGARQPQHF
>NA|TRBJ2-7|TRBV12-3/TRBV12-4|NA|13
TGTGCCAGCAGTTTTAGTCCAGGCTACGAGCAGTACTTC
CASSFSPGYEQYF
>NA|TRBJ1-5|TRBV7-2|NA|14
TGTGCCAGCAGCTATGGAGGGGGCAATCAGCCCCAGCATTTT
CASSYGGGNQPQHF
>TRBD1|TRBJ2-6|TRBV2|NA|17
TGTGCCAGCAGAGCCGGGACAGGGGTATCTGGGGCCAACGTCCTGACTTTC
CASRAGTGVSGANVLTF
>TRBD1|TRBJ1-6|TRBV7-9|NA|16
TGTGCCAGCAGCCAAACGGGACAGGGAGTTTTTCCGCCCCTCCACTTT
CASSQTGQGVFPPLHF
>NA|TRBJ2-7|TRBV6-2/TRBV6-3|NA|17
TGTGCCAGCAGTTATCCAACTACCGGGACTGCCAGCTACGAGCAGTACTTC
CASSYPTTGTASYEQYF
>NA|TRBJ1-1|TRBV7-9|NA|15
TGTGCCAGCAGCTTAGTAGCCCCCTCGGTCACTGAAGCTTTCTTT
CASSLVAPSVTEAFF
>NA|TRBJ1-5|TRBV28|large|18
TGTGCCAGCAACCCGCCCAATCCATACAGGGACAGCAATCAGCCCCAGCATTTT
CASNPPNPYRDSNQPQHF